These 26 T cell receptor beta chains share one sample of origin, sequenced in a study of Graves' ophthalmopathy and Graves' hyperthyroidism. From RNA, the CDR3 regions of TCR beta chains were amplified and sequenced. After a first-round RT-PCR with HTBI primers, a second-round multiplex PCR was run. TCRdb re-called the multiplex PCR reads with MiXCR, one entry per CDR3 protein. The sample consists of more than 550,000 distinct CDR3 sequences, 35% to 45% of them appearing once. Sequenced sample: peripheral blood. The source of these receptors is an adult man with Graves' ophthalmopathy.

J is TRBJ1-3 and V is TRBV5-1; 7 nucleotides align to TRBD1. This CDR3 contains 13 residues. Germline CDR1 SGHRS, CDR2 YFSETQ. V trimming: 4 bases; J trimming: 7 bases; junction bases outside the gene matches: 5. The CDR3, as DNA: TGCGCCAGCAGCCACGGACAGGAGAACACCATATATTTT. It yields the protein CASSHGQENTIYF.

This chain uses TRBV19 with TRBJ2-3; D is ambiguous. V was trimmed by 9 bases and J by 4 bases, leaving 17 bases between them. Per germline, CDR1 LNHDA and CDR2 SQIVND (reference sequence). The CDR3 consists of 14 residues. The CDR3 region has the DNA TGTGCCAGCAAACGGACCTTCCCCCCAGATACGCAGTATTTT. Residues: CASKRTFPPDTQYF.

V usage is TRBV10-3 and J usage is TRBJ2-7, with TRBD1 identical over 8 bases. CDR1 is ENHRY, CDR2 SYGVKD, per germline. V trimming: 4 bases; J trimming: 7 bases; junction bases outside the gene matches: 6. The CDR3 consists of 13 residues. CDR3 sequence reads: CAISGQGRGEQYF. Written as DNA, the CDR3 is TGTGCCATCAGTGGACAGGGGCGAGGGGAGCAGTACTTC.

This clonotype was picked up one time. This rearrangement joins TRBV29-1 to TRBJ1-2; D possibly corresponds to TRBD1 (5 bases). CDR1 and CDR2 from the germline V gene are SQVTM and ANQGSEA. This CDR3 has 13 residues. The V end was cut by 7 bases, the J end by 8 bases, with 20 bases between. CDR3 sequence (DNA): TGCAGCGCCCTCGGGAGGCAGGGAACGGGCTACACCTTC. This gives the protein CSALGRQGTGYTF.

This clonotype was seen once. The chain has TRBV7-9 and TRBJ1-5, with a possible D match to TRBD1 (5 bases). The CDR3 is made up of 16 amino acids. The germline gives CDR1 SEHNR, CDR2 FQNEAQ (reference sequence). V dropped 2 bases and J dropped 7 bases, with 18 bases sitting between them. CDR3 nucleotide sequence: TGTGCCAGCAGCTTATTTGATAGCGGGGGAGGGCAGCCCCAGCATTTT. The encoded protein is CASSLFDSGGGQPQHF.

This clonotype was counted once. With a much larger clone just one base away, this may be a read error. This chain links TRBV10-3 with TRBJ1-4; 9 positions match TRBD1. V shed 6 bases and J 5 bases; nucleotides not matched to a gene: 4. Per the germline V gene, CDR1 is ENHRY and CDR2 is SYGVKD. This CDR3 has 14 residues. CDR3 residues: CAIRQTGGNEKLFF. CDR3 DNA: TGTGCCATCAGACAGACAGGGGGGAATGAAAAACTGTTTTTT.

This clonotype was detected ten times or more. The V and J genes are TRBV2 and TRBJ1-3; D uncertain. Germline V gene data show CDR1 as SNHLY and CDR2 as FYNNEI. The V end was cut by 6 bases, the J end by 7 bases, with 10 bases between. The CDR3 extends over 12 amino acids. The CDR3 here is CASSPDGNTIYF. In DNA form, the CDR3 reads TGTGCCAGCAGCCCCGATGGGAACACCATATATTTT.

A note on this clonotype: Here the CDR3 omits its conserved ending phenylalanine or tryptophan, so a read error is the likely source. Because the CDR3's place on the DNA is in doubt, the DNA is left out and the CDR3 is given as listed by TCRdb. The genes are TRBV10-3 and TRBJ1-3. From its first to its last residue, the CDR3 has 8 amino acids. The germline V gene has CDR1 ENHRY and CDR2 SYGVKD. The CDR3 here is CAISEGLA.

This clonotype was seen only once. This sequence joins TRBV10-3 and TRBJ2-5; D call uncertain. Germline V gives CDR1 ENHRY, CDR2 SYGVKD. V lost 0 bases and J 5 bases, leaving 4 bases between the germline ends. The CDR3 has 12 amino acids. As DNA, the CDR3 is TGTGCCATCAGTGAGTCGGACGAGACCCAGTACTTC. Translated, it gives CAISESDETQYF.

This sequence joins TRBV5-1 and TRBJ2-3; 9 positions agree with TRBD2. The ends lost 4 bases at V and 4 bases at J; junction bases unmatched: 7. The CDR3 spans 15 residues. Per germline, CDR1 SGHRS and CDR2 YFSETQ. The DNA for the CDR3 is TGCGCCAGCAGCCAGGGACTAGCTATCGCAGATACGCAGTATTTT. Translation gives CASSQGLAIADTQYF.

The sample holds many counts of this clonotype. The genes are TRBV19 and TRBJ1-1; D gene uncertain. In germline, CDR1 is LNHDA, CDR2 SQIVND (reference sequence). V was clipped by 0 bases and J by 7 bases, with 9 bases between them. The CDR3 covers 13 residues. For the CDR3, the DNA is TGTGCCAGTAGTATAGAAGGTTCCGATGAAGCTTTCTTT. It encodes CASSIEGSDEAFF.

This clonotype came up once. The V call is TRBV20-1, the J call TRBJ1-2, with D unclear. Trimming stripped 3 bases from V and 2 bases from J, with 10 bases between. This CDR3 region has 13 residues. Per the germline V gene, CDR1 is DFQATT and CDR2 is SNEGSKA (reference sequence). The DNA for the CDR3 is TGCAGTGCTAGGGACCCAAAGAACTATGGCTACACCTTC. Amino acids: CSARDPKNYGYTF.

Ten or more counts support this clonotype. The chain combines TRBV15 with TRBJ2-7; D is tentatively TRBD1 or TRBD2 (5 bases each). Per the germline V gene, CDR1 is LNHNV and CDR2 is YYDKDF (reference sequence). Trimming pared 5 bases from V and 0 bases from J, leaving 14 bases between. The CDR3 contains 15 residues. The CDR3 reads CATSGRDPYSYEQYF. The CDR3 DNA reads TGTGCCACCAGCGGCCGGGACCCATACTCCTACGAGCAGTACTTC.

About this clonotype: Compared with germline, one end of the junction differs, possibly owing to a read error. J is TRBJ1-5 and V is TRBV14; TRBD1 agrees at 7 bases. Germline assignment: CDR1 SGHDN and CDR2 FVKESK. CDR3 length: 17 amino acids. This CDR3 is CASSQDRRWRQGQPLHF. CDR3 in DNA: TGTGCCAGCAGCCAAGATCGGCGCTGGAGACAGGGACAGCCCCTGCATTTT.

This clonotype occurred a few times. The rearrangement links TRBV6-5 to TRBJ2-7; D not resolved. The CDR3 sequence is 13 residues long. V lost 8 bases and J 0 bases, leaving 11 bases between the germline ends. The germline V gene has CDR1 MNHEY and CDR2 SVGAGI. CDR3 protein: CASAASSSYEQYF. The CDR3 DNA sequence: TGTGCCAGCGCGGCTTCAAGCTCCTACGAGCAGTACTTC.

This clonotype was picked up a small number of times. CDR3: CASGPPQGNGYTF. The DNA of the CDR3 is TGTGCTAGTGGTCCTCCCCAGGGGAATGGCTACACCTTC. This chain joins TRBV12-5 and TRBJ1-2; possibly TRBD1 for D (6 bases). V lost 5 bases and J lost 6, with 13 bases in between. Germline V gene data show CDR1 as LGHNT and CDR2 as FRNRAP. The CDR3 has 13 residues.

This clonotype was recorded at least ten times. The gene calls are TRBV15 and TRBJ2-2; 11 bases align to TRBD1. Germline CDR1 reads LNHNV; CDR2 reads YYDKDF (reference sequence). Trimming took 5 bases from V and 3 from J; bases not matched to a gene: 2. The CDR3 contains 15 residues. CDR3 bases: TGTGCCACCAGCGCGGACAGGGGGCACACCGGGGAGCTGTTTTTT. This translates into CATSADRGHTGELFF.

This clonotype was recorded at least ten times. The rearrangement joins TRBV5-6 to TRBJ1-1; 8 bases are a match to TRBD1. CDR1 and CDR2 (germline): SGHDT, YYEEEE. The V segment lost 4 bases and the J segment 4 bases; nucleotides outside the gene matches: 3. The CDR3 length is 13 residues. The CDR3 region has the DNA TGTGCCAGCAGCGCGGACAGGGTCACTGAAGCTTTCTTT. It specifies CASSADRVTEAFF.

This clonotype showed up many times. The chain couples TRBV19 to TRBJ2-5; 13 bases align to TRBD2. V trimming: 6 bases; J trimming: 4 bases; junction bases outside the gene matches: 5. Germline V gene lookup returns CDR1 LNHDA and CDR2 SQIVND (reference sequence). The length of the CDR3 is 15 residues. The CDR3 protein is CASSQWTSGRETQYF. The CDR3 DNA reads TGTGCCAGTAGCCAGTGGACTAGCGGGAGAGAGACCCAGTACTTC.

The chain combines TRBV2 with TRBJ2-3, with no clear D. The CDR3 length is 12 residues. CDR1 is SNHLY and CDR2 is FYNNEI in the germline V gene. V was cut by 8 bases and J by 0 bases, with 6 bases left in between. This CDR3 is CASVPSTDTQYF. The CDR3 nucleotides are TGTGCCAGCGTGCCAAGCACAGATACGCAGTATTTT.

The chain uses TRBV6-6 and TRBJ2-7; a weak D match, TRBD1 (6 bases). CDR1 is MNHNY, CDR2 SVGAGI, per germline (reference sequence). V was clipped by 4 bases and J by 3 bases, with 13 bases between them. CDR3 size: 14 residues. CDR3 DNA sequence: TGTGCCAGCAGTTTAGGTTACAGGGTCTACGAGCAGTACTTC. Its translation: CASSLGYRVYEQYF.

Concerning this clonotype: Since a much larger clone is just one base distant, this may be a read error. The V call is TRBV9, the J call TRBJ2-5, with a possible D match to TRBD1 (6 bases). Germline assignment: CDR1 SGDLS and CDR2 YYNGEE. CDR3 length equals 13 residues. The CDR3 loop is CASSSPGEETQCF. The CDR3 region has the DNA TGTGCCAGCAGTAGCCCAGGGGAAGAGACCCAGTGCTTC.

This clonotype appeared once. A read error may account for a junction end that differs from germline. The chain is built from TRBV19 and TRBJ2-7; TRBD1 aligns across 8 bases. CDR3 length: 16 residues. Germline V gives CDR1 LNHDA, CDR2 SQIVND (reference sequence). The CDR3 DNA sequence: TGTGCCAGTAGTATGTCAGGACAGGGCTACTCCTACGGGCAGTACTTC. Protein: CASSMSGQGYSYGQYF.

This clonotype was recorded at least ten times. The J gene is TRBJ1-5, the V gene TRBV29-1, with D perhaps matching TRBD1 (5 bases). The CDR3 consists of 13 residues. Trimming took 7 bases from V and 0 from J, leaving 10 bases between them. Germline CDR1 reads SQVTM; CDR2 reads ANQGSEA. CDR3 bases: TGCAGCGCGGGGGAATATAGCAATCAGCCCCAGCATTTT. It codes for CSAGEYSNQPQHF.

The table lists this clonotype with many counts. This may be a read error, as it is one base from a much larger clone. The J gene is TRBJ1-1, the V gene TRBV25-1; weak D call: TRBD1 (5 bases). The CDR3 extends over 13 amino acids. The germline V gene encodes CDR1 MGHDK and CDR2 SYGVNS. Trimming took off 2 bases at V and 3 bases at J, with 7 bases between the two ends. CDR3 amino acids: CASSEAGDTEAFF. The DNA for the CDR3 is TGTGCCAGCAGTGAAGCGGGGGACACTGAAGCTTTCTTT.

There are many counts of this clonotype. CDR3: CASSPRDRVSEQYF. As DNA, the CDR3 is TGTGCCAGCAGTCCCCGGGACAGGGTAAGCGAGCAGTACTTC. V usage is TRBV12-3 or TRBV12-4 and J usage is TRBJ2-7; 9 bases align to TRBD1. This CDR3 contains 14 residues. V shed 5 bases and J 6 bases; nucleotides not matched to a gene: 8.